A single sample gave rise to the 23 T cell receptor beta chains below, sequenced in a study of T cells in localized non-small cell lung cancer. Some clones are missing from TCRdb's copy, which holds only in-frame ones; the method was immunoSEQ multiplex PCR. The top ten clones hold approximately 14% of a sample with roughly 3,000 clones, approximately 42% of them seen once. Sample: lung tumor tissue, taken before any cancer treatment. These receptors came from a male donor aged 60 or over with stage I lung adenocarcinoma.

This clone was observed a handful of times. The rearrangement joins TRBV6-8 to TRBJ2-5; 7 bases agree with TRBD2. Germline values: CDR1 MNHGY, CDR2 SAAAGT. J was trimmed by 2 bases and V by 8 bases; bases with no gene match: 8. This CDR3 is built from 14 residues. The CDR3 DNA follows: TGTGCCAGCCGCAAGCGGGACGGACAAGAGACCCAGTACTTC. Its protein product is CASRKRDGQETQYF.

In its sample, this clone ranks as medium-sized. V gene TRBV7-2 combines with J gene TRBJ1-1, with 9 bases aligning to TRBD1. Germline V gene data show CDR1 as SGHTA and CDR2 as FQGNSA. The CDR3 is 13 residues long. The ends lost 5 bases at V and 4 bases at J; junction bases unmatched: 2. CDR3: CASSTQGATEAFF. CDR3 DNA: TGTGCCAGCAGCACACAGGGGGCCACTGAAGCTTTCTTT.

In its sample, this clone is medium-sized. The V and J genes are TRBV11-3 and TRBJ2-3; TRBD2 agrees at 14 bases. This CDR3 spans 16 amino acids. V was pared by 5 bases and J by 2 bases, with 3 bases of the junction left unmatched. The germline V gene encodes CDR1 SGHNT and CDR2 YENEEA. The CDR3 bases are TGTGCCAGCAGCCCGGGACTAGCGGGGGACACAGATACGCAGTATTTT. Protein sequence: CASSPGLAGDTDTQYF.

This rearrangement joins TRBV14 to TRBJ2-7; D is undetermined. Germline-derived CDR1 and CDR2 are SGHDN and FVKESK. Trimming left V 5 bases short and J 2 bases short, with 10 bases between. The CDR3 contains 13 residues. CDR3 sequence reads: CASSLDLTYEQYF. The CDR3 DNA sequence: TGTGCCAGCAGCTTAGACCTAACCTACGAGCAGTACTTC.

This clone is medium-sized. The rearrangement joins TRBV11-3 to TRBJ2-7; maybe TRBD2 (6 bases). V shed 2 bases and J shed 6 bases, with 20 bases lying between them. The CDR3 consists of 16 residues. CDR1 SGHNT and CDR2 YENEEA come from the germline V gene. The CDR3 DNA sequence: TGTGCCAGCAGCTTAATGATGCACGGGAGTTCGGCCGAGCAGTACTTC. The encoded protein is CASSLMMHGSSAEQYF.

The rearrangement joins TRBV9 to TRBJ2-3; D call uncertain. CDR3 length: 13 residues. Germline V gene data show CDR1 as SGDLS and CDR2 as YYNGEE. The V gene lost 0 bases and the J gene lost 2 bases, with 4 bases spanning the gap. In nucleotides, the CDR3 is TGTGCCAGCAGCGTAGGCCCCACAGATACGCAGTATTTT. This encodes CASSVGPTDTQYF.

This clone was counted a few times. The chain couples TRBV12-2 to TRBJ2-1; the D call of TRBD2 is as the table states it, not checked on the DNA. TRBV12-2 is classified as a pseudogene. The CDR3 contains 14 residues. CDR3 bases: TGTGCCAGTGGACCTAGCGGGAGTAGGAATGAGCAGTTCTTC. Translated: CASGPSGSRNEQFF.

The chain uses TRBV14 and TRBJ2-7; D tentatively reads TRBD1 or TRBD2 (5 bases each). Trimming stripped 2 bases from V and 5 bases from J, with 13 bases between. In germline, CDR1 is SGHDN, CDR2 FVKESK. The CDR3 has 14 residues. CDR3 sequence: CASSQNRGGHEQYF. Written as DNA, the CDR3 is TGTGCCAGCAGCCAAAATCGGGGCGGCCACGAGCAGTACTTC.

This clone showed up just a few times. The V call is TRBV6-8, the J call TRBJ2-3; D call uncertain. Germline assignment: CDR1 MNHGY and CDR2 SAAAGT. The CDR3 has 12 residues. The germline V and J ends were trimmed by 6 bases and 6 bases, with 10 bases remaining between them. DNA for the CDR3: TGTGCCAGCAGCCCGACTGAGGATACGCAGTATTTT. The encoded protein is CASSPTEDTQYF.

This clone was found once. The CDR3 DNA follows: TGTGCCAGCAGCTTAGAAGAGGGGGCTTCAGGAAACACCATATATTTT. Translation gives CASSLEEGASGNTIYF. The chain joins TRBV11-1 to TRBJ1-3; 7 bases line up with TRBD1. Germline CDR1 and CDR2: SGHAT and FQDESV (reference sequence). The CDR3 is 16 residues long. Trimming took 1 base from V and 4 from J; bases not matched to a gene: 7. The whole variable domain, filled in from reference TRBV11-1 and TRBJ1-3, reads EAEVAQSPRYKITEKSQAVAFWCDPISGHATLYWYRQILGQGPELLVQFQDESVVDDSQLPKDRFSAERLKGVDSTLKIQPAELGDSAMYLCASSLEEGASGNTIYFGEGSWLTVV.

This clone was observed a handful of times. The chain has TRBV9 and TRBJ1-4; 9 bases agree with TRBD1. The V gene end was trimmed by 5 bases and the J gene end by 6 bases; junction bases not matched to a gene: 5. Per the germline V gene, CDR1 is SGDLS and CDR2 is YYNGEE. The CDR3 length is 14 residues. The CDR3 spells CASSADRGYEKLFF. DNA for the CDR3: TGTGCCAGCAGTGCGGACAGGGGATATGAAAAACTGTTTTTT.

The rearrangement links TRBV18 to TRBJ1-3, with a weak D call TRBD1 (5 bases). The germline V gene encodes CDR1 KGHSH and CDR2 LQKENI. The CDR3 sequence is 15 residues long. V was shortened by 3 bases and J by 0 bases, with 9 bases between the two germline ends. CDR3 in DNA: TGTGCCAGCTCACCCGGGGCGAACTCTGGAAACACCATATATTTT. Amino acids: CASSPGANSGNTIYF.

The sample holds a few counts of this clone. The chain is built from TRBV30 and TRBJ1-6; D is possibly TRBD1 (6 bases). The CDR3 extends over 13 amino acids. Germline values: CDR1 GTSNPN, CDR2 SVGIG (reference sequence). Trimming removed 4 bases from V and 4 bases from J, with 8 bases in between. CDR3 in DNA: TGTGCCTGGACCGGACAGTATAATTCACCCCTCCACTTT. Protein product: CAWTGQYNSPLHF.

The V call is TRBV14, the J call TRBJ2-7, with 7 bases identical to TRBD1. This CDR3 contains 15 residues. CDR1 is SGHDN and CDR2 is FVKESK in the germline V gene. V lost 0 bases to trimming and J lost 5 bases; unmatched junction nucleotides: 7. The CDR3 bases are TGTGCCAGCAGCCAAGAGAGGGGGCTGTTGGACGAGCAGTACTTC. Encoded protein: CASSQERGLLDEQYF.

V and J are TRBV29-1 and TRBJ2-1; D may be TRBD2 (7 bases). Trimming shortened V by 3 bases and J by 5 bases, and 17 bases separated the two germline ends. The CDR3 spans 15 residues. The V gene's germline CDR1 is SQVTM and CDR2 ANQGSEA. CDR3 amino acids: CSVEWGAGANNEQFF. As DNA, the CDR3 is TGCAGCGTTGAGTGGGGGGCGGGGGCGAACAATGAGCAGTTCTTC.

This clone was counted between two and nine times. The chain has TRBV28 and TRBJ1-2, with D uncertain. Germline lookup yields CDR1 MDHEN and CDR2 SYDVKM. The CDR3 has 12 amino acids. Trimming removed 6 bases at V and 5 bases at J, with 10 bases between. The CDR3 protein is CASRSGGYGYTF. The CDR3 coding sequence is TGTGCCAGCAGGTCCGGAGGGTATGGCTACACCTTC.

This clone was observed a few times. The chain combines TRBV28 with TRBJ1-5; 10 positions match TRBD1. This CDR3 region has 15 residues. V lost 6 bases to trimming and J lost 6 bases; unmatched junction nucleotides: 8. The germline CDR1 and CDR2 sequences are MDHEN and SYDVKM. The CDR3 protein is CASSRDRGQGQPQHF. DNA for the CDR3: TGTGCCAGCAGCCGTGACAGGGGGCAGGGTCAGCCCCAGCATTTT.

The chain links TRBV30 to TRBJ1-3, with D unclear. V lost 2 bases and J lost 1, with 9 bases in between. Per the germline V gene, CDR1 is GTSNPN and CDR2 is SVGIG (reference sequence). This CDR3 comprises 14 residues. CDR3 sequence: CAWSLRSSGNTIYF. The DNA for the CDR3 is TGTGCCTGGAGTCTTAGATCGTCTGGAAACACCATATATTTT.

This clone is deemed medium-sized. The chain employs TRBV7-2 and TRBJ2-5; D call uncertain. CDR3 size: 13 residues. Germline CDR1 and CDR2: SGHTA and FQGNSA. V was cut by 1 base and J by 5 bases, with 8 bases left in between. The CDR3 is CASSLVGGETQYF. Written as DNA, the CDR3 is TGTGCCAGCAGCTTAGTTGGTGGGGAGACCCAGTACTTC.

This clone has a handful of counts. CDR3 protein: CASSYRRAGQSPLHF. CDR3 DNA sequence: TGTGCCAGCAGTTACCGGAGGGCAGGGCAGTCACCCCTCCACTTT. The chain links TRBV6-8 to TRBJ1-6; weak D call: TRBD1 (5 bases). Deletions cut 2 bases from V and 10 bases from J, with 15 bases between. The CDR3 runs 15 residues. Germline CDR1 MNHGY, CDR2 SAAAGT.

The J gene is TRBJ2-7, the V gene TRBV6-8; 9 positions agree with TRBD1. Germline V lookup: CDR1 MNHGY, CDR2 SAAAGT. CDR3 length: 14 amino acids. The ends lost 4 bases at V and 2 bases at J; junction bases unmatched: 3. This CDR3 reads CASSSGQGTYEQYF. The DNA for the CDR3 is TGTGCCAGCAGTTCGGGACAGGGAACCTACGAGCAGTACTTC.

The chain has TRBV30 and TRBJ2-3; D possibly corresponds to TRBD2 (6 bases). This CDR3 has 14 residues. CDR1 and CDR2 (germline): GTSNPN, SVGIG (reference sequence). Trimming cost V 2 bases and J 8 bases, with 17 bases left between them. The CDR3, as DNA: TGTGCCTGGAGTTCGGCGGAGGGTTGGGGTACGCAGTATTTT. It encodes CAWSSAEGWGTQYF.

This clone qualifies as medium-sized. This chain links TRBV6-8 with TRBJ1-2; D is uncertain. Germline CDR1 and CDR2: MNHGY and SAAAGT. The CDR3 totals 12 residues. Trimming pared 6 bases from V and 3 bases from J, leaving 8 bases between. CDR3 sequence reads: CASSLTDYGYTF. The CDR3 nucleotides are TGTGCCAGCAGCTTAACAGACTATGGCTACACCTTC.